This T cell receptor beta chain was recovered during a study of cytomegalovirus exposure and HLA in healthy donors. Study-wide results and limits: In a later analysis, TCR beta V- and J-gene trimming was associated with a missense DCLRE1C variant. Listed as cytomegalovirus-associated were 150 or so TCR beta chains.

Concerning this clone itself: Its matching antigen is unknown.

The PCR had 60 Vbeta and 13 Jbeta primers. Some clones are missing from TCRdb's copy, which holds only in-frame ones; the method was immunoSEQ multiplex PCR. The data show roughly 140,000 clones, with about three quarters seen just once and roughly 0.68% held by the top ten. The ends were cut back, 4 bases at V and 4 bases at J, with 8 bases in the middle. The germline V gene encodes CDR1 SGHRS and CDR2 YFSETQ. This CDR3 is built from 12 residues. The material sequenced was PBMCs. V is TRBV5-1 and J is TRBJ1-1; D is uncertain. The sequence came from a male donor in good health and CMV-seronegative. The CDR3 DNA reads as TGCGCCAGCAGCATAAAGCCCACTGAAGCTTTCTTT. Its translation is CASSIKPTEAFF.